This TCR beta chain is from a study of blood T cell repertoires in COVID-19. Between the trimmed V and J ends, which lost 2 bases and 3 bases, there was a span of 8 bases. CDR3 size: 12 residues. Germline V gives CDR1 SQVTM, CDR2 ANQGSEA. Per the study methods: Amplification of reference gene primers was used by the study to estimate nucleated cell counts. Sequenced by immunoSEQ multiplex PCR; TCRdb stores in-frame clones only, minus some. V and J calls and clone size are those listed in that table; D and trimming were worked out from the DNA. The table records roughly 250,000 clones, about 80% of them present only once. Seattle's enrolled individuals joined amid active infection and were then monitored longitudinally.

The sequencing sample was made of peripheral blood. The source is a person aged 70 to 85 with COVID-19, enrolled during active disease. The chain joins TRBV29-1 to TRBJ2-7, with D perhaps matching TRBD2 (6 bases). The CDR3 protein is CSVELGGYEQYF. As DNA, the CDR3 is TGCAGCGTTGAATTGGGGGGCTACGAGCAGTACTTC.